A selection of T cell receptor beta chains follows, all from one sample in a study of blood T cell repertoires in COVID-19. TCRdb's table, derived via immunoSEQ multiplex PCR, lists solely in-frame clones and lacks some. The sample holds hundreds of thousands of clones, about 85% seen once. Sequencing used PBMCs or T cells enriched from blood (not recorded which). Every receptor here comes from a woman aged 18-29 years with acute COVID-19. The CDR3 runs from the conserved cysteine through the conserved F or W. D genes are given only for firm matches. Part of the rows lack a size; the others show once, few, many or a class for expanded clones.

V gene	CDR3 length	clone size	D gene	J gene	CDR3 DNA	CDR3 protein
TRBV4-3	16	once	TRBD1	TRBJ2-2	TGCGCCAGCAGCCAAGATGATGACAGGGGTACCGGGGAGCTGTTTTTT	CASSQDDDRGTGELFF
TRBV3-1/TRBV3-2	14	.	TRBD2	TRBJ2-7	TGTGCCAGCAGCGGGGGGGGGACGGCCTACGAGCAGTACTTC	CASSGGGTAYEQYF
TRBV5-1	15	.	.	TRBJ1-1	TGCGCCAGCACGCCTTCTGGGGCCATGAACACTGAAGCTTTCTTT	CASTPSGAMNTEAFF
TRBV5-5	15	once	.	TRBJ2-7	TGTGCCAGCGAAAGATTGGGGTTGGCTGCGGGGGAGCAGTACTTC	CASERLGLAAGEQYF
TRBV29-1	12	.	.	TRBJ1-2	TGCAGCGTTGCGGGGACTTCATATGGCTACACCTTC	CSVAGTSYGYTF
TRBV19	15	once	TRBD1	TRBJ2-7	TGTGCCAGTACCCCAGCGCAGGGGGCGGGATACGAGCAGTACTTC	CASTPAQGAGYEQYF
TRBV6-5	15	.	.	TRBJ1-6	TGTGCCAGCAAAGAGAGGTCACATGAGGATTCACCCCTCCACTTT	CASKERSHEDSPLHF
TRBV6-2/TRBV6-3	13	.	TRBD1	TRBJ1-1	TGTGCCAGCAGTCCCGGACAGGGCACTGAAGCTTTCTTT	CASSPGQGTEAFF
TRBV29-1	18	.	.	TRBJ2-6	TGCAGCGTTGAAGTCCGTGGAGGCAGGCCAACTGGGGCCAACGTCCTGACTTTC	CSVEVRGGRPTGANVLTF
TRBV19	13	.	TRBD2	TRBJ2-3	TGTGCCAGTAGTATCAGGGAGGGAGATACGCAGTATTTT	CASSIREGDTQYF
TRBV5-4	14	.	TRBD2	TRBJ2-7	TGTGCCAGCAGCTCGCCGCCGGGAGGATACGAGCAGTACTTC	CASSSPPGGYEQYF
TRBV7-2	15	.	.	TRBJ2-3	TGTGCCAGCAGCTTAGCATTCAAACAGACCTATACGCAGTATTTT	CASSLAFKQTYTQYF
TRBV30	14	.	.	TRBJ2-3	TGTGCCTGGAGTGTGGGAGCGGACACAGATACGCAGTATTTT	CAWSVGADTDTQYF
TRBV11-1	14	.	.	TRBJ2-7	TGTGCCAGCAGCTTAGTCCCAGGAAACTACGAGCAGTACTTC	CASSLVPGNYEQYF
TRBV7-8	16	.	TRBD1	TRBJ1-4	TGTGCCAGCAGCTTAAGACCGGGACAGGGGGTTGAAAAACTGTTTTTT	CASSLRPGQGVEKLFF
TRBV29-1	16	.	TRBD1	TRBJ2-1	TGCAGCGTTGAACGGGTCGGGGACAGCACCTACAATGAGCAGTTCTTC	CSVERVGDSTYNEQFF
TRBV7-9	16	.	.	TRBJ2-5	TGTGCCAGCAACCCTCGGGCTAGCCTTTACCAAGAGACCCAGTACTTC	CASNPRASLYQETQYF
TRBV2	14	.	.	TRBJ1-5	TGTGCCAGCAGTGAATGGGCAGGGTATACGCCCCAGCATTTT	CASSEWAGYTPQHF
TRBV28	16	.	.	TRBJ1-5	TGTGCCAGCAGTTTCCAATCCGACAGTAGCAATCAGCCCCAGCATTTT	CASSFQSDSSNQPQHF
TRBV25-1	10	.	.	TRBJ1-1	TGTGCCAGCAGTGACCGTGAAGCTTTCTTT	CASSDREAFF
TRBV7-3	14	.	.	TRBJ1-6	TGTGCCAGCAGCCCAGGACATAATAATTCACCCCTCCACTTT	CASSPGHNNSPLHF
TRBV19	12	.	.	TRBJ2-1	TGTGCCAGTAGTTTAGGGGCAAATGAGCAGTTCTTC	CASSLGANEQFF
TRBV7-6	15	.	TRBD2	TRBJ2-1	TGTGCCAGCAGTTCCGGGACTAGCGGGTGGAATGAGCAGTTCTTC	CASSSGTSGWNEQFF
TRBV14	15	many	.	TRBJ2-7	TGTGCCAGCAGCCAAGGAATGACAGCAGACTACGAGCAGTACTTC	CASSQGMTADYEQYF
TRBV5-8	17	.	.	TRBJ2-5	TGTGCCAGCAGCTTGAGTCGCGGGACAGCACGCGGAGAGACCCAGTACTTC	CASSLSRGTARGETQYF
TRBV28	14	.	TRBD2	TRBJ2-5	TGTGCCAGCAGCCTTGCTACTAGCGGAGAGACCCAGTACTTC	CASSLATSGETQYF
TRBV9	15	.	TRBD1	TRBJ1-5	TGTGCCAGCAGCGTAGAACCTACAGGGGATCAGCCCCAGCATTTT	CASSVEPTGDQPQHF
TRBV9	17	.	TRBD2	TRBJ2-2	TGTGCCAGCAGCGTAGCCCTAGCGGGAGGGAACACCGGGGAGCTGTTTTTT	CASSVALAGGNTGELFF
TRBV28	14	.	.	TRBJ1-1	TGTGCCAGCAGCGTAGCGGGTGTCGGTGTTGAAGCTTTCTTT	CASSVAGVGVEAFF
TRBV24-1	16	.	.	TRBJ2-2	TGTGCCACCAGTGCCCCAGAGACAGGGAACACCGGGGAGCTGTTTTTT	CATSAPETGNTGELFF
TRBV2	13	.	.	TRBJ1-5	TGTGCCAGCACCCTAGGCCGGAATCAGCCCCAGCATTTT	CASTLGRNQPQHF
TRBV7-3	14	.	TRBD2	TRBJ2-5	TGTGCCAGCAGTCTAGCGGGGTGGGAAAAGACCCAGTACTTC	CASSLAGWEKTQYF
TRBV28	15	.	.	TRBJ1-1	TGTGCCAGCAGTTCCGCGGGCCAAGGGGGCACTGAAGCTTTCTTT	CASSSAGQGGTEAFF
TRBV9	17	.	TRBD1	TRBJ2-5	TGTGCCAGCAGCGCCGACAGGGCGGTTGTATTCCAAGAGACCCAGTACTTC	CASSADRAVVFQETQYF
TRBV6-2/TRBV6-3	17	.	TRBD2	TRBJ2-1	TGTGCCAGCAGTAACGACCCCGGGACTAGCGTCTACAATGAGCAGTTCTTC	CASSNDPGTSVYNEQFF
TRBV11-2	15	few	TRBD1	TRBJ2-5	TGTGCCAGCAGCTTAGATTTGACAGGGGGTGAGACCCAGTACTTC	CASSLDLTGGETQYF
TRBV12-5	17	.	TRBD1	TRBJ2-4	TGTGCTAGTGGTACGGGACAGGGATGGGGGGCCAAAAACATTCAGTACTTC	CASGTGQGWGAKNIQYF
TRBV6-6	15	.	TRBD1	TRBJ2-2	TGTGCCAGCAGTGGGACAGGGGGTTATACCGGGGAGCTGTTTTTT	CASSGTGGYTGELFF
TRBV27	13	.	TRBD1	TRBJ2-7	TGTGCCAGCAGATACAGGGGGCCAGGGGAGCAGTACTTC	CASRYRGPGEQYF
TRBV11-3	14	.	TRBD1	TRBJ1-6	TGTGCCAGCAGCTCAACAGGGGGCAATTCACCCCTCCACTTT	CASSSTGGNSPLHF
TRBV7-9	15	once	.	TRBJ1-4	TGTGCCAGCAGGCAATCAGGTGCAACTAATGAAAAACTGTTTTTT	CASRQSGATNEKLFF
TRBV5-4	13	.	.	TRBJ2-5	TGTGCCAGCAGACGAGGAGACGGTGAGACCCAGTACTTC	CASRRGDGETQYF
TRBV20-1	11	.	.	TRBJ1-1	TGCAGTGCAGCCGGGAACACTGAAGCTTTCTTT	CSAAGNTEAFF
TRBV6-5	14	.	.	TRBJ2-7	TGTGCCAGCAGTTACTCCGGTTACTCCTACGAGCAGTACTTC	CASSYSGYSYEQYF
TRBV28	15	few	.	TRBJ1-1	TGTGTCAGCAGTGGGGTAGGCGAGGGTGACACTGAAGCTTTCTTT	CVSSGVGEGDTEAFF
TRBV5-6	15	.	TRBD1	TRBJ1-5	TGTGCCAGCAGCCCATGGGACAGGGATAATCAGCCCCAGCATTTT	CASSPWDRDNQPQHF
TRBV29-1	9	.	.	TRBJ1-2	TGCAGCGTCGGGGATGGCTACACCTTC	CSVGDGYTF
TRBV7-9	14	.	TRBD1	TRBJ2-7	TGTGCCAGCAGCTGGGAGAGGGGGCGAAACGAGCAGTACTTC	CASSWERGRNEQYF
TRBV10-2	16	.	TRBD1	TRBJ2-5	TGCGCCAGCAGCAACAGGGGACGCGGCGATGAAGAGACCCAGTACTTC	CASSNRGRGDEETQYF
TRBV30	19	.	TRBD1	TRBJ2-7	TGTGCCTGGAGTCGGACAGGGGGCTCTCATGTCTTATCATTCTACGAGCAGTACTTC	CAWSRTGGSHVLSFYEQYF
TRBV7-2	13	.	.	TRBJ2-7	TGTGCCAGCATCACAACCTCCGGGGGCGAGCAGTACTTC	CASITTSGGEQYF
TRBV9	17	.	TRBD1	TRBJ2-5	TGTGCCAGCAGCGTAGCCTCTCGGACAGGGCCGGAAGAGACCCAGTACTTC	CASSVASRTGPEETQYF
TRBV30	18	.	TRBD1	TRBJ1-4	TGTGCCTGGAGGGGAAGAGACAGGGGGCGCGGAACTAATGAAAAACTGTTTTTT	CAWRGRDRGRGTNEKLFF
TRBV6-5	15	.	.	TRBJ1-3	TGTGCCAGCAGGGGAGGGACGAATGGGTACAACACCATATATTTT	CASRGGTNGYNTIYF
TRBV25-1	14	.	TRBD1	TRBJ2-1	TGTGCCAGCAGTGAGGACAGGAACTACAATGAGCAGTTCTTC	CASSEDRNYNEQFF